This T cell receptor beta chain emerged from a study of cytomegalovirus exposure and HLA in healthy donors. Whole-study context: The study placed around 80% of its approximately 430 genotyped donors in the Caucasian-associated ancestry cluster.

This CDR3 has 16 amino acids. With 6 bases removed from V and 9 bases from J, the gap between germline ends came to 21 bases. The germline gives CDR1 MDHEN, CDR2 SYDVKM. Primers: 60 Vbeta forward and 13 Jbeta reverse. Profiled with immunoSEQ multiplex PCR; TCRdb holds only in-frame clones, not every one. The sample includes around 200,000 clones. Study results and caveats: One variant, a missense change in DCLRE1C, was linked in a later analysis to TCR beta V- and J-gene trimming. Among TCR sequences, most were rare, though some public TCRs appeared in many donors.

Concerning this clone: No antigen is known for it.

V usage is TRBV28 and J usage is TRBJ1-6; TRBD1 might be the D (6 bases). The sequence was obtained from a woman in her twenties or thirties in good health and CMV-seropositive. Input material: PBMCs. CDR3 nucleotides: TGTGCCAGCAGCTCACAGGGAAAGCTTGAGGGTTCACCCCTCCACTTT. Translating it yields CASSSQGKLEGSPLHF.